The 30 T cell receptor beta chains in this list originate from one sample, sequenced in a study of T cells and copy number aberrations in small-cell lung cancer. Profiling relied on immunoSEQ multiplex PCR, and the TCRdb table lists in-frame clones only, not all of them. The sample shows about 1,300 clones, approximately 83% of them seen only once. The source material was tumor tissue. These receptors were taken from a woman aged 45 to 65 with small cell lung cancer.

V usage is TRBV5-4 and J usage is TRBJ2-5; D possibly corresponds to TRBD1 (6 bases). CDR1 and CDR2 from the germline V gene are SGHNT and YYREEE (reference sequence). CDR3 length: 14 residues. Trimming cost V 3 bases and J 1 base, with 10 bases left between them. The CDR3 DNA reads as TGTGCCAGCAGCTCAGGACAGACCCAAGAGACCCAGTACTTC. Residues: CASSSGQTQETQYF.

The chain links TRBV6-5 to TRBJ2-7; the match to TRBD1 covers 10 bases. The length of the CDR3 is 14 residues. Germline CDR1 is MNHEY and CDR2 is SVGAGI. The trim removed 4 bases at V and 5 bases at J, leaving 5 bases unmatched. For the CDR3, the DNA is TGTGCCAGCAGTTCCGGGACAGGGGTCCACGAGCAGTACTTC. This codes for CASSSGTGVHEQYF.

The CDR3 DNA reads TGTGCCAGCAGCTTGGGAACTCACTCCTCGAGGGGTTACGAGCAGTACTTC. This translates into CASSLGTHSSRGYEQYF. The rearrangement links TRBV7-9 to TRBJ2-7, with D perhaps matching TRBD1 or TRBD2 (5 bases each). The CDR3 totals 17 residues. CDR1 and CDR2 (germline): SEHNR, FQNEAQ (reference sequence). The V end lost 3 bases, the J end lost 4 bases, and 22 bases lay between the germline ends. Filled out from reference TRBV7-9 and TRBJ2-7, the complete variable domain reads DTGVSQNPRHKITKRGQNVTFRCDPISEHNRLYWYRQTLGQGPEFLTYFQNEAQLEKSRLLSDRFSAERPKGSFSTLEIQRTEQGDSAMYLCASSLGTHSSRGYEQYFGPGTRLTVT.

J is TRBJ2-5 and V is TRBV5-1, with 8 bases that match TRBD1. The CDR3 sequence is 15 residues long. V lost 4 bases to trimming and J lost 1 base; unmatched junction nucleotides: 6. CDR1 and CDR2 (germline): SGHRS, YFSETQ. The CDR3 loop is CASSGMTGAQETQYF. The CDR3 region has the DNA TGCGCCAGCAGCGGAATGACAGGGGCCCAAGAGACCCAGTACTTC.

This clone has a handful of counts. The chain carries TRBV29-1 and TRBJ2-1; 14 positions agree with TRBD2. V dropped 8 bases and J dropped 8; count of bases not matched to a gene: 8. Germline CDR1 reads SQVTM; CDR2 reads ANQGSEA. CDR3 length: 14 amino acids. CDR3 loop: CSSFGTSGSDEQFF. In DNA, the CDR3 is TGCAGCTCTTTTGGGACTAGCGGGAGCGATGAGCAGTTCTTC.

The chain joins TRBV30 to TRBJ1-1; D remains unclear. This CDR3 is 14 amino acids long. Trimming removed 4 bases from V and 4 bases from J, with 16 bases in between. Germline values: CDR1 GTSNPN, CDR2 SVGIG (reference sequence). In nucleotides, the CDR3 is TGTGCCTGGATTGGTGCCCCCCGGGGCACTGAAGCTTTCTTT. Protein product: CAWIGAPRGTEAFF. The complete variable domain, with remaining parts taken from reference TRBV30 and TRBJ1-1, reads SQTIHQWPATLVQPVGSPLSLECTVEGTSNPNLYWYRQAAGRGLQLLFYSVGIGQISSEVPQNLSASRPQDRQFILSSKKLLLSDSGFYLCAWIGAPRGTEAFFGQGTRLTVV.

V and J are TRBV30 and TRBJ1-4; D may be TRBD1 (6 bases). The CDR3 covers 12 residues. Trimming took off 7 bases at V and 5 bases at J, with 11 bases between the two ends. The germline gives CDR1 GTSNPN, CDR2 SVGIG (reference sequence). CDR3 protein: CASQGRNEKLFF. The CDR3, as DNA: TGTGCCTCGCAGGGGAGGAATGAAAAACTGTTTTTT.

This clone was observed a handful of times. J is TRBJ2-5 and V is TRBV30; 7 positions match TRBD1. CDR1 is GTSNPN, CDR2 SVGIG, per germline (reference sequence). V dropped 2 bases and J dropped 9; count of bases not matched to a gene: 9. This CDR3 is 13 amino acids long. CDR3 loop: CAWSTGQARAQYF. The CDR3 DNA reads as TGTGCCTGGAGTACCGGACAGGCCCGGGCCCAGTACTTC.

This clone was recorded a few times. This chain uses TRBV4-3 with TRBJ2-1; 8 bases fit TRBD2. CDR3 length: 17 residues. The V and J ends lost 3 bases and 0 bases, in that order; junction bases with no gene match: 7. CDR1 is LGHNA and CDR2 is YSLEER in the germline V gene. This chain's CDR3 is CASSQTSVTSSYNEQFF. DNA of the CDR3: TGCGCCAGCAGCCAGACTAGCGTGACGAGCTCCTACAATGAGCAGTTCTTC.

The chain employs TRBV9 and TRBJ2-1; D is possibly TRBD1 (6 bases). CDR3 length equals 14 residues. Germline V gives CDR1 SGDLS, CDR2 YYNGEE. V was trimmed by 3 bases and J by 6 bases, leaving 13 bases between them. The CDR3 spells CASSEGVGLNEQFF. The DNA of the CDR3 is TGTGCCAGCAGCGAGGGGGTGGGTCTCAATGAGCAGTTCTTC.

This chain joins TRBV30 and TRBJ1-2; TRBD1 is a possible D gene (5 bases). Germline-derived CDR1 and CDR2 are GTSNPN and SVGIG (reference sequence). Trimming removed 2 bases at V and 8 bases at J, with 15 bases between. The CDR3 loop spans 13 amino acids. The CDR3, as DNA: TGTGCCTGGAGTACAGGTTTGGGATTAGGCTACACCTTC. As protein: CAWSTGLGLGYTF.

This CDR3 reads CASSQVVAGRNEQFF. The CDR3 nucleotides read TGCGCCAGCAGCCAAGTTGTTGCGGGTCGAAATGAGCAGTTCTTC. The chain recombines TRBV4-1 with TRBJ2-1, with a tentative D call TRBD2 (5 bases). The V gene lost 1 base and the J gene lost 7 bases, with 14 bases spanning the gap. Looked up from germline, CDR1 is MGHRA and CDR2 is YSYEKL. CDR3 length: 15 amino acids.

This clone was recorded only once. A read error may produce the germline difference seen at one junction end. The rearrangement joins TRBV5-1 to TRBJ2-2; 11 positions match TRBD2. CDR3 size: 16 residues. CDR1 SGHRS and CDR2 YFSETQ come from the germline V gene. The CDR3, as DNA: TGCGCCAGCAGCCGAACTAGCGGGAGTTTGGCCGGGAAGCTGTTTTTT. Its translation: CASSRTSGSLAGKLFF. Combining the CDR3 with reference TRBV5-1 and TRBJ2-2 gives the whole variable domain KAGVTQTPRYLIKTRGQQVTLSCSPISGHRSVSWYQQTPGQGLQFLFEYFSETQRNKGNFPGRFSGRQFSNSRSEMNVSTLELGDSALYLCASSRTSGSLAGKLFFGEGSRLTVL.

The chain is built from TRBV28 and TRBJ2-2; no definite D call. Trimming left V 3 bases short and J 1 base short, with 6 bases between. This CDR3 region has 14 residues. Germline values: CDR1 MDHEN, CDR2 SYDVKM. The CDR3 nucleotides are TGTGCCAGCAGTTTTGGTGTGAACACCGGGGAGCTGTTTTTT. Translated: CASSFGVNTGELFF.

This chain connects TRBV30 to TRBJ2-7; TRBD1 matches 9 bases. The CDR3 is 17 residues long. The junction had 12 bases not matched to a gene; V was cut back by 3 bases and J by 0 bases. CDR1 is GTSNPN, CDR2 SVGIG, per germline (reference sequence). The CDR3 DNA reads TGTGCCTGGAGACACACTCCGGGGACAGGGATCTCCTACGAGCAGTACTTC. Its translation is CAWRHTPGTGISYEQYF.

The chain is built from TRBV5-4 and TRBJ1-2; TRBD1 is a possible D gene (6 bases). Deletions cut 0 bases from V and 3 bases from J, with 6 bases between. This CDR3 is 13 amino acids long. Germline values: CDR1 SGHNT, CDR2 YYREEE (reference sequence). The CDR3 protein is CASSLGQDYGYTF. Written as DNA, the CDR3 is TGTGCCAGCAGCTTGGGACAGGACTATGGCTACACCTTC. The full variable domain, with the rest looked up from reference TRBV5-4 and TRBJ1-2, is ETGVTQSPTHLIKTRGQQVTLRCSSQSGHNTVSWYQQALGQGPQFIFQYYREEENGRGNFPPRFSGLQFPNYSSELNVNALELDDSALYLCASSLGQDYGYTFGSGTRLTVV.

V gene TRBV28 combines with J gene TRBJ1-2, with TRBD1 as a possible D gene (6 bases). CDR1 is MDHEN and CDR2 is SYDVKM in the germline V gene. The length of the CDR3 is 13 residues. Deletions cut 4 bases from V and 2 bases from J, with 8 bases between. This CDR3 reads CASSYGQNYGYTF. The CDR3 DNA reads TGTGCCAGCAGTTACGGACAGAACTATGGCTACACCTTC.

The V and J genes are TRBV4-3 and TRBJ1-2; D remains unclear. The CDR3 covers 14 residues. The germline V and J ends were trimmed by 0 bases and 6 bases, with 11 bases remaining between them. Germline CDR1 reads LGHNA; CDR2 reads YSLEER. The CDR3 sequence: CASSQEGRWNGYTF. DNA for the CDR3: TGCGCCAGCAGCCAAGAGGGCCGGTGGAATGGCTACACCTTC.

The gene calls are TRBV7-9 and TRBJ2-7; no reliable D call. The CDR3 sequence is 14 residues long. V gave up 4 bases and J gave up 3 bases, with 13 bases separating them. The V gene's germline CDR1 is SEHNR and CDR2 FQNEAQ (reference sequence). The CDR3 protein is CASSSPQVDYEQYF. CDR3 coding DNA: TGTGCCAGCAGCTCCCCCCAGGTGGACTACGAGCAGTACTTC.

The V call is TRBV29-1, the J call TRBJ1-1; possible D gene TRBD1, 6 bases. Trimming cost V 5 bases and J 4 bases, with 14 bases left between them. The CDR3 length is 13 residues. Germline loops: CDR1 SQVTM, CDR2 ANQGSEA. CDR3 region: CSVLMGAGTEAFF. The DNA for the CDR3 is TGCAGCGTTCTCATGGGGGCTGGCACTGAAGCTTTCTTT.

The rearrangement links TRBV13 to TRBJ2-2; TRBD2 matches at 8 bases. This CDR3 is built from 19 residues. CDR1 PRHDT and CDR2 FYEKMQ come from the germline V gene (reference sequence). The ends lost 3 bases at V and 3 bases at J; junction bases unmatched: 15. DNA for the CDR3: TGTGCCAGCAGCTTCTTTGGGCCTCGGGGGGGCTCGGACACCGGGGAGCTGTTTTTT. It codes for CASSFFGPRGGSDTGELFF.

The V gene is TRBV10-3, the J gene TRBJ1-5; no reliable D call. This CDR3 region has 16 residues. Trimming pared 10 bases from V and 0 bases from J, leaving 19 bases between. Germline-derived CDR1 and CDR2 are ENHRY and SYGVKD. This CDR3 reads CATQRAEGYSNQPQHF. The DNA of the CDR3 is TGTGCCACCCAAAGGGCCGAGGGTTATAGCAATCAGCCCCAGCATTTT.

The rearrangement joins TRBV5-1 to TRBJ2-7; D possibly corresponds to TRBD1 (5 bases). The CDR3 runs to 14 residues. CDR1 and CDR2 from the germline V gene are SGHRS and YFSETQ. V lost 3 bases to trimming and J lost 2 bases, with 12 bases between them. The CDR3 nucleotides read TGCGCCAGCAGCTCTCTGACAGATACCTACGAGCAGTACTTC. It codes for CASSSLTDTYEQYF.

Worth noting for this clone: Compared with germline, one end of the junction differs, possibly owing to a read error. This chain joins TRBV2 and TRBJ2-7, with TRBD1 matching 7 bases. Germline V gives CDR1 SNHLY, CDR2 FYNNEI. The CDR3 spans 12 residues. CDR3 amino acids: CASTGQSYEQYF. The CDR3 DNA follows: TGTGCCAGCACGGGACAGTCCTACGAGCAGTACTTT.

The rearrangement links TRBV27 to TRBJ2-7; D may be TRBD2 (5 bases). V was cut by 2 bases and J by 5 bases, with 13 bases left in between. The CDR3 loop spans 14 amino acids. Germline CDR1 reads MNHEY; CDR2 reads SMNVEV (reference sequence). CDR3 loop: CASSLTPTGNEQYF. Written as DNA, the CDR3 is TGTGCCAGCAGTTTAACCCCAACGGGGAACGAGCAGTACTTC.

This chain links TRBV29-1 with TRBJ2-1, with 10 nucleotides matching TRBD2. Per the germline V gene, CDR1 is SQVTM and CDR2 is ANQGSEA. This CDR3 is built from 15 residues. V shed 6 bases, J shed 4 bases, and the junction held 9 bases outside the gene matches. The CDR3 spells CSVVAGGREYNEQFF. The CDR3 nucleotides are TGCAGCGTCGTAGCGGGAGGACGAGAATACAATGAGCAGTTCTTC.

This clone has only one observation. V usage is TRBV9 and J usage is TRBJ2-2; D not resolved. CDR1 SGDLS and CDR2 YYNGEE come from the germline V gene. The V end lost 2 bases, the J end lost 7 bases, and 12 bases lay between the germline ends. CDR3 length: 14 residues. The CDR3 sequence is CASSVGRGDGELFF. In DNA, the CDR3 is TGTGCCAGCAGCGTGGGTCGCGGCGACGGGGAGCTGTTTTTT.

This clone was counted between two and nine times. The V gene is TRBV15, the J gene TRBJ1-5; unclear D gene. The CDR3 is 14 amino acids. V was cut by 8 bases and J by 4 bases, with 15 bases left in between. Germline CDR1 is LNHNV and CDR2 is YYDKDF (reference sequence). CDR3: CATSPSLGNQPQHF. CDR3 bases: TGTGCCACCTCACCGTCGTTGGGAAATCAGCCCCAGCATTTT.

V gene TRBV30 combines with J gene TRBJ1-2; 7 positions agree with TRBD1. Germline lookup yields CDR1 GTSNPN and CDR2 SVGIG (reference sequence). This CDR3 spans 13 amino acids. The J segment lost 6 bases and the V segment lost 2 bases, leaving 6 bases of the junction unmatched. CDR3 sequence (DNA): TGTGCCTGGAGTCTACAGGGGAAGAATGGCTACACCTTC. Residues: CAWSLQGKNGYTF.

The CDR3 nucleotides are TGTGCCAGCAGCCTGACAGGGAGAGGGACCGGGGAGCTGTTTTTT. Amino acids: CASSLTGRGTGELFF. V is TRBV5-8 and J is TRBJ2-2; the match to TRBD1 covers 7 bases. The CDR3 spans 15 residues. The V and J ends lost 4 bases and 5 bases, in that order; junction bases with no gene match: 8. The germline CDR1 and CDR2 sequences are SGHTS and YDEGEE. The full variable domain, completed using reference TRBV5-8 and TRBJ2-2, is EAGVTQSPTHLIKTRGQQATLRCSPISGHTSVYWYQQALGLGLQFLLWYDEGEERNRGNFPPRFSGRQFPNYSSELNVNALELEDSALYLCASSLTGRGTGELFFGEGSRLTVL.